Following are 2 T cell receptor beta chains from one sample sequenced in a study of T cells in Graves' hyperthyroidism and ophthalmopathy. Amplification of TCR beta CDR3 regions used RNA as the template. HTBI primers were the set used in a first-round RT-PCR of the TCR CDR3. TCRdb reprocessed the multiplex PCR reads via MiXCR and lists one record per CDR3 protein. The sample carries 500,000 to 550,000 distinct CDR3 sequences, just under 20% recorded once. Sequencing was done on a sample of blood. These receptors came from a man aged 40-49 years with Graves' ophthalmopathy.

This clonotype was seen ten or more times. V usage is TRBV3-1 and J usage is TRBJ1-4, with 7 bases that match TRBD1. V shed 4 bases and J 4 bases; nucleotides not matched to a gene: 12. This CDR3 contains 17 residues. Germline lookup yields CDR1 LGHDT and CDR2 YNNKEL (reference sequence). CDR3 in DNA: TGTGCCAGCAGCCCGAAGGGCGACAGGGCCGTTAATGAAAAACTGTTTTTT. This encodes CASSPKGDRAVNEKLFF.

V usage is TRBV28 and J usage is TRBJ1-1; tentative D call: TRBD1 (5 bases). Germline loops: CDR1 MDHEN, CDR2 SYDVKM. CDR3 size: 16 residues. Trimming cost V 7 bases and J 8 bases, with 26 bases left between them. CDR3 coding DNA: TGTGCCAGCATTCCCCCCTACGCGGGGGAGGGTTGGGAAGCTTTCTTT. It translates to CASIPPYAGEGWEAFF.